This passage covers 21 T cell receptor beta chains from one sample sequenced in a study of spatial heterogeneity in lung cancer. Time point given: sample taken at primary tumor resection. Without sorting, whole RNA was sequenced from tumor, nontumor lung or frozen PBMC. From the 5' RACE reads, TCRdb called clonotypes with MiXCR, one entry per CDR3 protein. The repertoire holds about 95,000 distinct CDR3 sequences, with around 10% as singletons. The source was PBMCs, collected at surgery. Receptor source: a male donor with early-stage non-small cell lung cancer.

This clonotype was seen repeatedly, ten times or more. DNA of the CDR3: TGCGCCAGCAGCCCTTTAGCGGGAGAGGCAGATACGCAGTATTTT. This translates into CASSPLAGEADTQYF. J is TRBJ2-3 and V is TRBV5-1, with TRBD2 identical over 9 bases. The CDR3 contains 15 residues. Per the germline V gene, CDR1 is SGHRS and CDR2 is YFSETQ. V gave up 4 bases and J gave up 4 bases; unmatched junction bases: 7.

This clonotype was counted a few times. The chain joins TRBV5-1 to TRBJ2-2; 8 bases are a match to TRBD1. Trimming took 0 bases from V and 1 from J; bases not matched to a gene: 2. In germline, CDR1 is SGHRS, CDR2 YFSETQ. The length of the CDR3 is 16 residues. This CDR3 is CASSLAGTGNTGELFF. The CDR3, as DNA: TGCGCCAGCAGCTTGGCCGGGACAGGGAACACCGGGGAGCTGTTTTTT.

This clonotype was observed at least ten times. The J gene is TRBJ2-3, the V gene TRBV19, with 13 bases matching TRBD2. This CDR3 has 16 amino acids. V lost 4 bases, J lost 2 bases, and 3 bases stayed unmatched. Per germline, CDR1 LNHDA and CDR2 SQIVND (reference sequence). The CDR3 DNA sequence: TGTGCCAGTAGTACTGGACTAGCGGGGGTCACAGATACGCAGTATTTT. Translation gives CASSTGLAGVTDTQYF.

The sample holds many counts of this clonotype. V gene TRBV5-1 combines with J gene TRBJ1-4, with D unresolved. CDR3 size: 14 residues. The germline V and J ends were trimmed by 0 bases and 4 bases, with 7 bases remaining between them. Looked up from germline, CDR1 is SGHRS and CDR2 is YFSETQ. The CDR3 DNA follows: TGCGCCAGCAGCTTGGCCGGGTTTAATGAAAAACTGTTTTTT. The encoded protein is CASSLAGFNEKLFF.

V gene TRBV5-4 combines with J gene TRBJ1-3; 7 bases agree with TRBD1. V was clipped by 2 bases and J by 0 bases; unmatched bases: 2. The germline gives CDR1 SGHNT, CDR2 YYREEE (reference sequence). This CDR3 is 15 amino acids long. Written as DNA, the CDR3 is TGTGCCAGCAGCTTACAGGGGAGCTCTGGAAACACCATATATTTT. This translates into CASSLQGSSGNTIYF.

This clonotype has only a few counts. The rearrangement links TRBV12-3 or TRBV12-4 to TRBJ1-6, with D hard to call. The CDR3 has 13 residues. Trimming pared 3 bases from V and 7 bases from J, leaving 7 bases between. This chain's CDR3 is CASSLSENSPLHF. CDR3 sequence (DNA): TGTGCCAGCAGTTTGTCCGAAAATTCACCCCTCCACTTT.

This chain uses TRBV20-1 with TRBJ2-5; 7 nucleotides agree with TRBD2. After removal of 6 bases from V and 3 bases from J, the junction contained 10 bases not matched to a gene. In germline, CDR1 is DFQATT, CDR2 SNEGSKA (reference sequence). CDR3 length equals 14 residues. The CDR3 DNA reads TGCAGTGCACCGATAATAGCGGGTGAAGAGACCCAGTACTTC. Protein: CSAPIIAGEETQYF.

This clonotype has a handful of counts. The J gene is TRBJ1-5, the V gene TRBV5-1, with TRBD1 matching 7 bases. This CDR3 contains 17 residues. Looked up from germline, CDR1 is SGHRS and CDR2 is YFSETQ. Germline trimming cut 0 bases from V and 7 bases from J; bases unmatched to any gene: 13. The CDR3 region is CASSLDPLTGLEQPQHF. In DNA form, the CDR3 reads TGCGCCAGCAGCTTGGACCCATTGACAGGGTTGGAACAGCCCCAGCATTTT. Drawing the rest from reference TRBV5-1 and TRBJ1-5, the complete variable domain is KAGVTQTPRYLIKTRGQQVTLSCSPISGHRSVSWYQQTPGQGLQFLFEYFSETQRNKGNFPGRFSGRQFSNSRSEMNVSTLELGDSALYLCASSLDPLTGLEQPQHFGDGTRLSIL.

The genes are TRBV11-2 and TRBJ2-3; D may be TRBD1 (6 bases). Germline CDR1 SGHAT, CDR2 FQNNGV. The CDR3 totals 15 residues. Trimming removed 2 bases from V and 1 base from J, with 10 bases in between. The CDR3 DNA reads TGTGCCAGCAGCTTATCGGCAGGGGGCACAGATACGCAGTATTTT. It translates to CASSLSAGGTDTQYF.

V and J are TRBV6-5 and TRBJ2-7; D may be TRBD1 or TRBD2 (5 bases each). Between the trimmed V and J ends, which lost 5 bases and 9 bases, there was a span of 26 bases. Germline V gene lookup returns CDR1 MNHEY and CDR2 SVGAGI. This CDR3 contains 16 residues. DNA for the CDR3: TGTGCCAGCAGTCCTCCGGGGCGGGCCTCACCTACGGGGCAGTACTTC. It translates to CASSPPGRASPTGQYF.

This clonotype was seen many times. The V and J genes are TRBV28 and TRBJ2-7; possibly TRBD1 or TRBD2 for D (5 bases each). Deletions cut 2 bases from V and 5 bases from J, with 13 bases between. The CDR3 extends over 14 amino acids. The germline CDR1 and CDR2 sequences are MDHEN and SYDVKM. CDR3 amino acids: CASSLVGEWNEQYF. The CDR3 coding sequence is TGTGCCAGCAGTTTAGTAGGGGAGTGGAACGAGCAGTACTTC.

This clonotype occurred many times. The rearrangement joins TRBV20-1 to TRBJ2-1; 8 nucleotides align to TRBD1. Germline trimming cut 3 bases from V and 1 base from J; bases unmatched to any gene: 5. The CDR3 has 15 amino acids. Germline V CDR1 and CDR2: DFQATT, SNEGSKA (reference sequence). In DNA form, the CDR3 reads TGCAGTGCTAGTCCCGGGACAGGTTCCTACAATGAGCAGTTCTTC. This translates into CSASPGTGSYNEQFF.

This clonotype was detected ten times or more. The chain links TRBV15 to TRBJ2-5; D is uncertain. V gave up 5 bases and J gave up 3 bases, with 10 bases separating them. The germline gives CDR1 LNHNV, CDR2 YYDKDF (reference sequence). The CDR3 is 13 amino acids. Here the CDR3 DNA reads TGTGCCACCAGCCAGAGTCCTGAAGAGACCCAGTACTTC. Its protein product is CATSQSPEETQYF.

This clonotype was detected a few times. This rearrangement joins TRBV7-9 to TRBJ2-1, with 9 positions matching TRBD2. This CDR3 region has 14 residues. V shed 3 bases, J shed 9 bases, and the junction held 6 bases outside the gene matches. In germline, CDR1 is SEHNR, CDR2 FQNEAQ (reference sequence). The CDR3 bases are TGTGCCAGCAGCTTCAGTAGCGGGAGAGGTGAGCAGTTCTTC. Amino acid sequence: CASSFSSGRGEQFF.

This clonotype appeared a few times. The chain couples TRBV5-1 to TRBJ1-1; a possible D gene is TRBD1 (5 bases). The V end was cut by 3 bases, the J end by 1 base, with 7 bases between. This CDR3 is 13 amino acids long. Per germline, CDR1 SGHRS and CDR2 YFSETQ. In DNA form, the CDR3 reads TGCGCCAGCAGCTGGACAAGGAACACTGAAGCTTTCTTT. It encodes CASSWTRNTEAFF.

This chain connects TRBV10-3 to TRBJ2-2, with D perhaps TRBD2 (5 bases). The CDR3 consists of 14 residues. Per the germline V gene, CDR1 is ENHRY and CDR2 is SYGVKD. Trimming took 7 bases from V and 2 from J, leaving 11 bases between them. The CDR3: CAITEGRNTGELFF. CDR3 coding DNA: TGTGCCATCACCGAGGGTCGTAACACCGGGGAGCTGTTTTTT.

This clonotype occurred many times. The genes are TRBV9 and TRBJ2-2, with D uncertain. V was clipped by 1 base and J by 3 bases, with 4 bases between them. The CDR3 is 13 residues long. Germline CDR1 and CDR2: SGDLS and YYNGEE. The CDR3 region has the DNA TGTGCCAGCAGCGTAATAGACACCGGGGAGCTGTTTTTT. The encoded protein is CASSVIDTGELFF.

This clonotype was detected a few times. Here the CDR3 DNA reads TGTGCCAGCAGCTTAGAGGTAGGGGTGTCCAAGCAGTTCTTC. It specifies CASSLEVGVSKQFF. The chain employs TRBV11-2 and TRBJ2-1, with a possible D match to TRBD1 (5 bases). Germline lookup yields CDR1 SGHAT and CDR2 FQNNGV. Trimming removed 0 bases from V and 11 bases from J, with 14 bases in between. The CDR3 extends over 14 amino acids.

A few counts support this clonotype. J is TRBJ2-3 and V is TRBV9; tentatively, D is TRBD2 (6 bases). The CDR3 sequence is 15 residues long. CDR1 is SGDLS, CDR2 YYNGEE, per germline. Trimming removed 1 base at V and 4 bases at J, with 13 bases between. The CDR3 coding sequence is TGTGCCAGCAGCGTAACCGGGAGTATTCCAGATACGCAGTATTTT. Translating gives CASSVTGSIPDTQYF.

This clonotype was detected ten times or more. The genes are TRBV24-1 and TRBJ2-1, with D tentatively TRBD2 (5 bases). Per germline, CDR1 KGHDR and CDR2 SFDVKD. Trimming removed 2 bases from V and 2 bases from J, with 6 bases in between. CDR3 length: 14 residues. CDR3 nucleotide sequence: TGTGCCACCAGTGATTCCGGGACCTACAATGAGCAGTTCTTC. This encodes CATSDSGTYNEQFF.

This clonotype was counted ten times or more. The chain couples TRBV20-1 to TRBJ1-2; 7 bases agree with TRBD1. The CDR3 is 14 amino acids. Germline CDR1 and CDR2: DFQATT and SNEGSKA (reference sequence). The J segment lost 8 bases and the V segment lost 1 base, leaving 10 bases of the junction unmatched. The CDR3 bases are TGCAGTGCTAGAGTTTTAGACAGGGCGAGAGGCTACACCTTC. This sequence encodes CSARVLDRARGYTF.